This T cell receptor beta chain was obtained from a study of monozygotic twins with inflammatory bowel disease. For this clonotype: The antigen remains undetermined.

This CDR3 region has 13 residues. Germline assignment: CDR1 LGHDT and CDR2 YNNKEL (reference sequence). Study-wide results and caveats: Researchers report that IBD patients shared fewer clonotypes with others than healthy twins, especially amid disease activity.

Template switching added UMIs carrying a 6-nucleotide sample barcode. Amplification used two nested PCRs: approximately 15 cycles, then 8 to 10 cycles, on TCRalpha/TCRbeta cDNA. From the 5' RACE reads, TCRdb lists one entry per CDR3 protein and no DNA. This sample's table reports approximately 330,000 distinct CDR3 sequences. Sequenced material: blood. The receptor comes from a human donor with ulcerative colitis or Crohn's disease, or a healthy co-twin of an affected twin (not recorded which). The chain carries TRBV3-1 and TRBJ1-2. The CDR3 region is CASSRGSTAGYTF.